The clone carrying this T cell receptor (beta chain) was detected a few times. This specimen comes from a study of blood T cell repertoires in COVID-19. At the level of the study: PBMCs, B-cell-depleted T cells, or T cells were the source of the cDNA or gDNA that made up the material.

Per the study methods: Researchers report that nucleated cell counts were estimated from reference gene primer amplification. The assay was immunoSEQ multiplex PCR, and TCRdb's table has in-frame clones only and misses some. The V and J calls and clone size are taken from that table; D and trimming were inferred from the DNA. The top ten clones hold 22% of a sample with some 70,000 clones, more than 60% of them seen once. V gave up 5 bases and J gave up 15 bases; unmatched junction bases: 12. Germline assignment: CDR1 LGHDT and CDR2 YNNKEL (reference sequence). The CDR3 is 14 residues long. The chain has TRBV3-1 (or the pseudogene TRBV3-2) and TRBJ1-4; 10 bases line up with TRBD1. This TCR came from a man in his sixties with acute or convalescent COVID-19. Sequencing was carried out using peripheral blood. CDR3 amino acids: CASSLLDRGSDLFF. The CDR3 DNA reads TGTGCCAGCAGCTTACTGGACAGGGGGTCCGATTTGTTTTTT.